This TCR beta chain appears in the sequencing data of a study of shared T cell receptors in the human thymus. The germline CDR1 and CDR2 sequences are MNHEY and SMNVEV (reference sequence). The CDR3 consists of 20 residues. The V and J ends lost 1 base and 0 bases respectively, with 23 bases between them. Sequenced by immunoSEQ multiplex PCR; TCRdb stores in-frame clones only, minus some. Among about 500,000 clones listed, about four fifths were seen once. These records were also assigned to another study, of human thymus T cells. That source reports: Resected material from corrective heart surgery provided the thymus tissue analysed.

The receptor's source is a boy under two years old with a congenital heart defect. Specimen: thymocytes. V and J are TRBV27 and TRBJ2-3; D gene uncertain. This CDR3 reads CASSLCNGASRGLSTDTQYF. CDR3 in DNA: TGTGCCAGCAGTTTATGCAACGGAGCTTCCCGTGGCCTGAGCACAGATACGCAGTATTTT.